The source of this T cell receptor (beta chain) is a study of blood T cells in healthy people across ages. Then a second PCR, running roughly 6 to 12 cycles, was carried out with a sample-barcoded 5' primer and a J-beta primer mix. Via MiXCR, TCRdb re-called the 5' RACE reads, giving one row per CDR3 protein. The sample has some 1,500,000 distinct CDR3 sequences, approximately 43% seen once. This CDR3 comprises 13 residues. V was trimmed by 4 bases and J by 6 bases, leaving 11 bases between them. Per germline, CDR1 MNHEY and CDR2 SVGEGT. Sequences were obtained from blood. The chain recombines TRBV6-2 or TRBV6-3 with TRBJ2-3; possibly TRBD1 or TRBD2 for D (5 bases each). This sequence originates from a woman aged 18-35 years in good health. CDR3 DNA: TGTGCCAGCAGTTCGGGGACCCGGGATACGCAGTATTTT. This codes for CASSSGTRDTQYF.